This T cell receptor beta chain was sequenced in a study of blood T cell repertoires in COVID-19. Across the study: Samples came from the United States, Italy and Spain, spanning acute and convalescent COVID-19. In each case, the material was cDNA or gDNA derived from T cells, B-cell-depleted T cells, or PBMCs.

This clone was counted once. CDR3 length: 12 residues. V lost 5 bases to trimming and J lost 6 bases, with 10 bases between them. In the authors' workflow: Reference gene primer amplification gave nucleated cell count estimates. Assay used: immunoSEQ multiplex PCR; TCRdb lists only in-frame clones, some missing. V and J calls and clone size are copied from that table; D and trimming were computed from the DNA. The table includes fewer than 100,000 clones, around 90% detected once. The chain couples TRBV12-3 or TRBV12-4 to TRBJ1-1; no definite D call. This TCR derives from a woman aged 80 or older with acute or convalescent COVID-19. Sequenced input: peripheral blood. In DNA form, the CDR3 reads TGTGCCAGCAGTCTCCCTGTCTCTGAAGCTTTCTTT. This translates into CASSLPVSEAFF.